The present T cell receptor beta chain was sequenced within a study of Ad26.COV2.S vaccination and SARS-CoV-2 variants. In the study overall: The donor belonged to the COV1001 Ad26.COV2.S trial arm. Participants got Ad26.COV2.S intramuscularly, once or twice 56 days apart.

The treatment denotes: 15 to 20 received Ad26.COV2.S at low or high dose, single or two shots; five or six received placebo; per-sample allocation not given. Samples analyzed were those drawn on day 63 after the first vaccine or placebo injection. It was an adult aged 18-55 years in Boston who was the donor. Built on an Ad26 vector, the vaccine expressed Wuhan-strain SARS-CoV-2 spike. The table came from immunoSEQ multiplex PCR; TCRdb's copy has only in-frame clones and leaves some out. The profile covers about 250,000 clones, with more than 75% appearing a single time and about 3.1% taken by the ten largest. V lost 6 bases to trimming and J lost 9 bases, with 21 bases between them. CDR3 length: 15 amino acids. Germline-derived CDR1 and CDR2 are KGHSH and LQKENI.

This sequence joins TRBV18 and TRBJ2-1; D may be TRBD2 (5 bases). The receptor was isolated from a person between 18 and 60 years old who received the Ad26.COV2.S COVID-19 vaccine or a placebo. The material was peripheral blood, obtained in a trial of Ad26.COV2.S vaccine versus placebo. CDR3 in DNA: TGTGCCAGCTCGTCCGGAGCCAGTACGAGCGGTGAGCAGTTCTTC. It is translated as CASSSGASTSGEQFF. The entire variable domain, with the rest obtained from reference TRBV18 and TRBJ2-1, is as follows: NAGVMQNPRHLVRRRGQEARLRCSPMKGHSHVYWYRQLPEEGLKFMVYLQKENIIDESGMPKERFSAEFPKEGPSILRIQQVVRGDSAAYFCASSSGASTSGEQFFGPGTRLTVL.